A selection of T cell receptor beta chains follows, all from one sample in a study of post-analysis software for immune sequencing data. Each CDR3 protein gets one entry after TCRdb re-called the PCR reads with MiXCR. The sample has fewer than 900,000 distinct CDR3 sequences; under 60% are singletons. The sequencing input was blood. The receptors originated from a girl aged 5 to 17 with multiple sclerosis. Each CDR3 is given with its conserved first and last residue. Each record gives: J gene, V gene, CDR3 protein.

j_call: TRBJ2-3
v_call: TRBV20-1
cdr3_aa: CSARDPPPGSTDTQYF

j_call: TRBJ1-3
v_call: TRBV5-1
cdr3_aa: CASSFTGSGNTIYF

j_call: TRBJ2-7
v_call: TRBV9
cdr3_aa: CASSVESSPYEQYF

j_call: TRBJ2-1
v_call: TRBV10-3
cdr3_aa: CAIRGLAGDEQFF

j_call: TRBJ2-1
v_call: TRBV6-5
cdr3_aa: CASSPGGWDEQFF

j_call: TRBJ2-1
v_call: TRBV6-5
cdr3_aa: CASSYEVLSSYNEQFF

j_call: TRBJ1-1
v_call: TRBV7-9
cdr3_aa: CASSLGQGQNTEAFF

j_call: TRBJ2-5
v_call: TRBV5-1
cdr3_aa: CASSPGQGAETQYF

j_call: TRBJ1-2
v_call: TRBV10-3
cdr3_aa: CAISGVYGYTF

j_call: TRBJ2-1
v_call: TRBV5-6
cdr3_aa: CASSLPLAGGLNEQFF

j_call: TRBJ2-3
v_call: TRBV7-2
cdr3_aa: CASSIPSADTQYF

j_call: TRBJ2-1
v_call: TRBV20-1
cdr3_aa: CSARAVLAFLGNEQFF

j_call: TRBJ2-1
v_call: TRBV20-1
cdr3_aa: CSARLPVAGDLYNEQFF

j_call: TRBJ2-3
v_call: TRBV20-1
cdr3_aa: CSAPGLAGVLDTQYF

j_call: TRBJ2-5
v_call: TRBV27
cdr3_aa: CASSPGHLQETQYF

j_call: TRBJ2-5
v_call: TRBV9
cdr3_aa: CASSVAGTRSETQYF

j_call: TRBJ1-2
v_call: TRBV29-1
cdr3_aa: CSVVAGIGYGYTF

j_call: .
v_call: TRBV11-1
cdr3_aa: CASSSRDLNDYEQYF

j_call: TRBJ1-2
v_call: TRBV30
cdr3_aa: CAWRGINYGYTF

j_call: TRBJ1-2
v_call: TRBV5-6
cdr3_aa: CASSALNRDRGYYGYTF

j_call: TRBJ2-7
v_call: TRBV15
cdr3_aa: CATSRDIGNSYEQYF

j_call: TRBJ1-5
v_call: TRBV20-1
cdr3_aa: CSATPGPLSNQPQHF

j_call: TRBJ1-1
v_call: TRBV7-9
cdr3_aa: CASSLIAGMNTEAFF

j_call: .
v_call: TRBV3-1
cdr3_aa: CASSQGGGSSYNEQYF

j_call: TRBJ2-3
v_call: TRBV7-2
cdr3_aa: CASSRTRTDTQYF

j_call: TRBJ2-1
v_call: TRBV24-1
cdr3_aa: CATSDEDRGLDEQFF

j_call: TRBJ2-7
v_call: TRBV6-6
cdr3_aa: CASSYSGESYEQYF

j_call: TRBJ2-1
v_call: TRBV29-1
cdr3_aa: CSVEVHAGDEQFF

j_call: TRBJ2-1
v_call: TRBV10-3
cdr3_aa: CAISGRQGWDNEQFF

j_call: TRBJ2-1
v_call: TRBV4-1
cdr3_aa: CASSPRALLKNNEQFF

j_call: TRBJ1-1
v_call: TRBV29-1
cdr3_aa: CGTRRDSNAEAFF

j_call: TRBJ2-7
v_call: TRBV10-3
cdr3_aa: CAISNGRDSYEQYF

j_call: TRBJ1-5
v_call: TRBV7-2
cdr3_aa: CASSFEAVSNQPQHF

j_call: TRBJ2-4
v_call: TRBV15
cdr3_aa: CATSREYGKNIQYF

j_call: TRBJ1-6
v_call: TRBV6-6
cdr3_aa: CASSQQGTYNSPLHF

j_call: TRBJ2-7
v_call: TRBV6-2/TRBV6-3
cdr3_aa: CASSYWGTGSYEQYF

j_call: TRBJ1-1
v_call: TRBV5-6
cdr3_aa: CASSLQQGRGTEAFF

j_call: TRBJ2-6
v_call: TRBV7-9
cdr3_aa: CASSFGADSGANVLTF

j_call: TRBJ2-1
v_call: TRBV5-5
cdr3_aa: CASTKGGSYNEQFF

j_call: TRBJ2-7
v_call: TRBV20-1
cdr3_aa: CSAQTGFDYEQYF

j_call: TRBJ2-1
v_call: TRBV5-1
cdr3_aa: CASSLKLAGGNEQFF

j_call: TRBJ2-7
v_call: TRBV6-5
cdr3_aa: CASSYSFLDRDHEQYF

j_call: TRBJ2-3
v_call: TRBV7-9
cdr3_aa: CASSFTIATDTQYF

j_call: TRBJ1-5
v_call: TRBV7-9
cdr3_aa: CASRRDSQPQHF

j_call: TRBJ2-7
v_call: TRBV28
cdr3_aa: CASSSTGRNEQYF

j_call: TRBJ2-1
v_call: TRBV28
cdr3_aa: CASSSLEIYNEQFF

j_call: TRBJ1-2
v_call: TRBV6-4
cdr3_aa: CASSADRNSDGYTF

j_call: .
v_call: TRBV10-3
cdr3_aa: CATRPDDSYNEQYF

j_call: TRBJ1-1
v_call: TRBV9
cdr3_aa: CASSVAQGWGTEAFF

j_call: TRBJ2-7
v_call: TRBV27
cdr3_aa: CASSPGDVYEQYF

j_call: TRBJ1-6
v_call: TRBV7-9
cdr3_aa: CASSLEQYNSPLHF

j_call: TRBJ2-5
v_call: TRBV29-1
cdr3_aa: CSVEASGRFETQYF

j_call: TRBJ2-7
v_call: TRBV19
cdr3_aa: CASSPNDWYEQYF